This T cell receptor beta chain was identified in a study of T cells in Graves' hyperthyroidism and ophthalmopathy. Germline loops: CDR1 MNHEY, CDR2 SVGEGT. With 6 bases removed from V and 2 bases from J, the gap between germline ends came to 14 bases. The CDR3 covers 14 residues. Hyperthyroidism, newly diagnosed and lasting under 2 months, affected patients aged 18 to 65. The CDR3 regions of TCR beta were amplified from RNA transcripts. The HTBI primer set drove a first-round RT-PCR of the TCR CDR3. TCRdb called the multiplex PCR reads again in MiXCR, with one record for every CDR3 protein. The sample includes 350,000 to 400,000 distinct CDR3 sequences, approximately 20% of them seen just once. This clonotype was seen ten or more times.

This chain uses TRBV6-2 or TRBV6-3 with TRBJ2-7; D is perhaps TRBD1 (6 bases). This receptor was taken from a woman between 18 and 29 years old with Graves' hyperthyroidism. The specimen was blood. CDR3 protein: CASSPPGQPYEQYF. The CDR3 region has the DNA TGTGCCAGCAGCCCACCAGGACAGCCCTACGAGCAGTACTTC.